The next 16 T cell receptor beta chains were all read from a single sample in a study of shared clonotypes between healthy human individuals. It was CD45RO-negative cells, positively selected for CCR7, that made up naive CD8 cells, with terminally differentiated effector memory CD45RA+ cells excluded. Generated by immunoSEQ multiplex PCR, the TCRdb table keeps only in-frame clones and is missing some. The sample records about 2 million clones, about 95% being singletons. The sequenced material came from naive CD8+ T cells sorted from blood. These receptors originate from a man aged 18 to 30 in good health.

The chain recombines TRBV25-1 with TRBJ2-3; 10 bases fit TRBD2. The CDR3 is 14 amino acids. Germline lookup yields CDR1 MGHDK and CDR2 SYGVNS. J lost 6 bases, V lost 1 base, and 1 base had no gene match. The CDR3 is CASSESSGGDTQYF. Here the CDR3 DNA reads TGTGCCAGCAGTGAATCTAGCGGGGGTGATACGCAGTATTTT.

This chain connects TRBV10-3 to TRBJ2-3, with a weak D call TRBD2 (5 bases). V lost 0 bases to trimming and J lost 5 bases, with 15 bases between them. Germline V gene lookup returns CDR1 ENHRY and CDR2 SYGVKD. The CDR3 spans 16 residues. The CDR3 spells CAISESSSGAGDTQYF. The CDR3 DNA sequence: TGTGCCATCAGTGAGTCTTCCAGCGGAGCCGGAGATACGCAGTATTTT.

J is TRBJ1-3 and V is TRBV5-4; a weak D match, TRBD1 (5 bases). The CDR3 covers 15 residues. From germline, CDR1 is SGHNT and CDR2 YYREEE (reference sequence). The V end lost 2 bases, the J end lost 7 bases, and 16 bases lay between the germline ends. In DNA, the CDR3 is TGTGCCAGCAGCTTTGGGGGGAGCCTTTGGAACACCATATATTTT. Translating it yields CASSFGGSLWNTIYF.

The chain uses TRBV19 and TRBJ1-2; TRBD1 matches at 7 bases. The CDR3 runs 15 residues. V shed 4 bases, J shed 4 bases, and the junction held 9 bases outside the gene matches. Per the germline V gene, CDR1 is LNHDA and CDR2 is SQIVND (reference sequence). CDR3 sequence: CASSTDREAGYGYTF. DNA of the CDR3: TGTGCCAGTAGTACCGACAGGGAAGCTGGCTATGGCTACACCTTC.

The CDR3 spells CASSLGVQGPNTEAFF. The CDR3 nucleotides are TGTGCCAGCAGCTTAGGCGTCCAGGGGCCGAACACTGAAGCTTTCTTT. This chain uses TRBV13 with TRBJ1-1, with TRBD1 as a possible D gene (6 bases). This CDR3 spans 16 amino acids. Trimming left V 0 bases short and J 1 base short, with 12 bases between. CDR1 is PRHDT and CDR2 is FYEKMQ in the germline V gene (reference sequence). Using reference TRBV13 and TRBJ1-1 for the parts outside the CDR3, the full variable domain is AAGVIQSPRHLIKEKRETATLKCYPIPRHDTVYWYQQGPGQDPQFLISFYEKMQSDKGSIPDRFSAQQFSDYHSELNMSSLELGDSALYFCASSLGVQGPNTEAFFGQGTRLTVV.

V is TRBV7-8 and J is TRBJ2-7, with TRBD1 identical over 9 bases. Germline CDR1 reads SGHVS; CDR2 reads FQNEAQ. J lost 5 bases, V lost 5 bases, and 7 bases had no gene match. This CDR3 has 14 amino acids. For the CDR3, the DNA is TGTGCCAGCAGCCCACAGGGGGCCACGGACGAGCAGTACTTC. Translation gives CASSPQGATDEQYF. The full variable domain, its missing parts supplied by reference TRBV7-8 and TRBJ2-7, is GAGVSQSPRYKVAKRGQDVALRCDPISGHVSLFWYQQALGQGPEFLTYFQNEAQLDKSGLPSDRFFAERPEGSVSTLKIQRTQQEDSAVYLCASSPQGATDEQYFGPGTRLTVT.

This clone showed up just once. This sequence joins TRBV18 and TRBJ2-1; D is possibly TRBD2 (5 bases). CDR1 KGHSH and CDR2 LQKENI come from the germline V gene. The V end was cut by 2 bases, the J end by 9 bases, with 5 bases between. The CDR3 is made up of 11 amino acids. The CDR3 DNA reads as TGTGCCAGCTCACCAAGCGGTGAGCAGTTCTTC. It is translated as CASSPSGEQFF.

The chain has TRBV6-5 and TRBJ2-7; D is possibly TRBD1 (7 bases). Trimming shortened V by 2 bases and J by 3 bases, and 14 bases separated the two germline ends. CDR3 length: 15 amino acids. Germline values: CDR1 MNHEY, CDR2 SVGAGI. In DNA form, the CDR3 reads TGTGCCAGCAGTTACGATGGAGGGGGCAACTACGAGCAGTACTTC. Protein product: CASSYDGGGNYEQYF.

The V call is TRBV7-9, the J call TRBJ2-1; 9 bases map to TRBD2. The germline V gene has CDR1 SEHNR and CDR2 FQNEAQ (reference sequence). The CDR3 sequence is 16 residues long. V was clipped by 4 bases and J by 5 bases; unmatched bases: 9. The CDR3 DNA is TGTGCCAGCAGCTCCCGAGGTGCGGGAGGGCACAATGAGCAGTTCTTC. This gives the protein CASSSRGAGGHNEQFF.

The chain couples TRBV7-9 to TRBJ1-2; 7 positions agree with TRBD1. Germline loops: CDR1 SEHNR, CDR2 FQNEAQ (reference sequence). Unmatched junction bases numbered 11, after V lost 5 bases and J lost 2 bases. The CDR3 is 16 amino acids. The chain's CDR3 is CASSPLGQGGNYGYTF. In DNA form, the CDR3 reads TGTGCCAGCAGCCCGTTGGGGCAGGGGGGGAACTATGGCTACACCTTC.

CDR3 in amino acids: CASSSGGPLNEQFF. Written as DNA, the CDR3 is TGTGCCAGCAGCTCGGGGGGGCCGCTCAATGAGCAGTTCTTC. V and J are TRBV7-9 and TRBJ2-1; TRBD2 matches at 8 bases. There are 14 residues in the CDR3. J lost 6 bases, V lost 4 bases, and 5 bases had no gene match. The germline V gene has CDR1 SEHNR and CDR2 FQNEAQ (reference sequence). Supplemented by reference TRBV7-9 and TRBJ2-1, the full variable domain reads DTGVSQNPRHKITKRGQNVTFRCDPISEHNRLYWYRQTLGQGPEFLTYFQNEAQLEKSRLLSDRFSAERPKGSFSTLEIQRTEQGDSAMYLCASSSGGPLNEQFFGPGTRLTVL.

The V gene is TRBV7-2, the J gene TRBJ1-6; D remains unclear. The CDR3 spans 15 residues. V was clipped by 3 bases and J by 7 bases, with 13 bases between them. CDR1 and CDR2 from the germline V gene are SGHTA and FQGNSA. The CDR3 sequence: CASSFLAGWNSPLHF. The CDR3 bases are TGTGCCAGCAGCTTCCTGGCGGGTTGGAATTCACCCCTCCACTTT.

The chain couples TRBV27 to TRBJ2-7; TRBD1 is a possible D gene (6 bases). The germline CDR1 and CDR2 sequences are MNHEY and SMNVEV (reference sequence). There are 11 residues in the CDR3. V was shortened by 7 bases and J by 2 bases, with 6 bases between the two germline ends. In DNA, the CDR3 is TGTGCCAGCAAGGGGGCCTACGAGCAGTACTTC. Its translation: CASKGAYEQYF.

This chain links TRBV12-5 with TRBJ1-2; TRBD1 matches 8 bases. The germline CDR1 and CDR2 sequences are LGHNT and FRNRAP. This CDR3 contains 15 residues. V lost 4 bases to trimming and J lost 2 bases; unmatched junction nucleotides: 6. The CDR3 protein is CASGSNRGRNYGYTF. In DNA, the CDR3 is TGTGCTAGTGGTTCGAACAGGGGGAGAAACTATGGCTACACCTTC.

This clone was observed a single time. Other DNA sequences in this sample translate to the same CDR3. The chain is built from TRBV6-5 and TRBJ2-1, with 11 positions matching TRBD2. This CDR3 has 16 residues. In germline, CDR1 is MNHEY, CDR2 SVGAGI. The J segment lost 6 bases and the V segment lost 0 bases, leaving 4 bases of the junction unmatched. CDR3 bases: TGTGCCAGCAGTTACTCGAGTAGCGGGGGGGCCAATGAGCAGTTCTTC. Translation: CASSYSSSGGANEQFF.

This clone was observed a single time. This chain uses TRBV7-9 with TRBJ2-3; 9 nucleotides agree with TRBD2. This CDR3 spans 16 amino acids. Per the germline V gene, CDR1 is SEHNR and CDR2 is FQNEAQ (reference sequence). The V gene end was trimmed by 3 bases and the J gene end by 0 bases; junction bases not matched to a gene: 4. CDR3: CASSFSGGPSTDTQYF. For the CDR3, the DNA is TGTGCCAGCAGCTTTAGCGGGGGACCCAGCACAGATACGCAGTATTTT.